This entry lists 27 T cell receptor beta chains sequenced from one sample in a study of tumor and adjacent non-tumor tissue in lung cancer (dated by TCRdb to the late 2010s). Bulk unsorted tissue served as the source for RNA extraction, and RNA quality was assessed using a NanoDrop ND-1000 and an Agilent 2100. Normal lung samples were distant non-tumor tissue taken more than 3 cm from the tumor edge. The library was produced with multiplex PCR. Sequencing relied on an Illumina HiSeq 2500. TCRbeta libraries were constructed through three rounds of nested PCR with primers (Table S4) according to protocols modified from ARM-PCR. The public reads were reprocessed in TCRdb via fastp at Q25 and MiXCR, keeping in-frame beta chains. Here each entry gathers all rows of one CDR3 protein and keeps the most common genes and DNA. In all, the sample holds roughly 90,000 distinct CDR3 sequences, and approximately 73% of those were seen once. The ten largest clones take up 21% of the sample.

Sequenced input: distant non-tumor lung tissue. The source is a woman between 45 and 60 years old with non-small cell lung cancer.

Worth noting for this clonotype: This clone may be a read error of a much larger clone one base away. DNA of the CDR3: TGCAGTGTATGGGATACTGCGGGCCAATCTGGCTACACCTTC. Protein: CSVWDTAGQSGYTF. The V gene is TRBV20-1, the J gene TRBJ1-2, with D uncertain. Trimming pared 7 bases from V and 7 bases from J, leaving 22 bases between. The CDR3 loop spans 14 amino acids. The germline V gene encodes CDR1 DFQATT and CDR2 SNEGSKA (reference sequence).

Comment on this clonotype: Since no conserved phenylalanine or tryptophan closes the CDR3, a read error is the likely cause. It is unclear where the CDR3 begins or ends on the DNA, so no DNA is shown, and the CDR3 is as TCRdb lists it. V is TRBV10-1 and J is TRBJ2-2; the table's D call of TRBD2 was not tested on the DNA. The CDR3 extends over 13 residues, inclusive of both ends. In germline, CDR1 is WNHNN, CDR2 SYGVQD (reference sequence). The CDR3 spells CTSRLGDTGELLC.

Remarks on this clonotype: Mismatch with germline at one junction end may stem from a read error. This chain links TRBV20-1 with TRBJ2-5, with D perhaps TRBD1 (6 bases). The CDR3 consists of 11 residues. In germline, CDR1 is DFQATT, CDR2 SNEGSKA (reference sequence). The DNA for the CDR3 is TGCAGTGGTAGGTCAGGGGAGACCCAGCACTTC. Residues: CSGRSGETQHF.

CDR3 DNA: TGTGCCAGCAGGGGCGTAGATGGCGGGAGTCCCTCCTACGAGCAGTACTTC. This translates into CASRGVDGGSPSYEQYF. The chain employs TRBV6-6 and TRBJ2-7; 7 bases match TRBD2. This CDR3 is 17 amino acids long. The trim removed 6 bases at V and 0 bases at J, leaving 14 bases unmatched. Germline loops: CDR1 MNHNY, CDR2 SVGAGI (reference sequence).

In this sample, this clonotype turned up once. The genes are TRBV20-1 and TRBJ2-6; D is unclear. Germline CDR1 is DFQATT and CDR2 is SNEGSKA (reference sequence). Between the trimmed V and J ends, which lost 0 bases and 0 bases, there was a span of 12 bases. The CDR3 is 17 amino acids. CDR3 bases: TGCAGTGCTAGAGATAGGACGGGTACCTCTGGGGCCAACGTCCTGACTTTC. It codes for CSARDRTGTSGANVLTF.

A remark on this clonotype: Sequence at one end of the junction differs from germline and may be a read error. The chain has TRBV11-1 and TRBJ2-1; D is perhaps TRBD1 or TRBD2 (5 bases each). The length of the CDR3 is 15 residues. Germline V gene lookup returns CDR1 SGHAT and CDR2 FQDESV (reference sequence). The CDR3 DNA follows: TGTGCCAGTAGCCCTACCGGGGCGGAGGACAATGAGCATTTCTTC. This translates into CASSPTGAEDNEHFF.

This clonotype has a count of ten or more. The chain has TRBV24-1 and TRBJ2-3, with D perhaps matching TRBD2 (5 bases). Trimming stripped 4 bases from V and 4 bases from J, with 17 bases between. The CDR3 is 16 residues long. Per germline, CDR1 KGHDR and CDR2 SFDVKD. CDR3 amino acids: CATSDPLAGGADTQYF. CDR3 in DNA: TGTGCCACCAGTGACCCCTTGGCAGGAGGCGCAGATACGCAGTATTTT.

This chain uses TRBV29-1 with TRBJ2-2; TRBD2 matches at 12 bases. CDR1 is SQVTM, CDR2 ANQGSEA, per germline. This CDR3 region has 16 residues. Trimming cost V 1 base and J 7 bases; bases outside gene matches: 7. The CDR3 DNA follows: TGCAGCGTTGAAGCCCCTAGCGGGAGGGTCCACGGGGAGCTGTTTTTT. Residues: CSVEAPSGRVHGELFF.

Comment on this clonotype: Germline and junction disagree at one end, which may indicate a read error. This rearrangement joins TRBV29-1 to TRBJ2-2; D is possibly TRBD2 (6 bases). Per germline, CDR1 SQVTM and CDR2 ANQGSEA. This CDR3 has 10 amino acids. Here the CDR3 DNA reads TGCAGCGTTGGGGGCGGGGAGCTGTCTTTT. It yields the protein CSVGGGELSF.

This clonotype has a count of ten or more. J is TRBJ1-6 and V is TRBV11-2, with 9 positions matching TRBD1. V shed 0 bases, J shed 19 bases, and the junction held 10 bases outside the gene matches. Germline values: CDR1 SGHAT, CDR2 FQNNGV. CDR3 length equals 14 residues. In DNA, the CDR3 is TGTGCCAGCAGCTTAGAAGGGACAGGGCGGGGTATTCACTTT. It codes for CASSLEGTGRGIHF.

The chain joins TRBV7-9 to TRBJ2-7; D might be TRBD1 (6 bases). V was cut by 2 bases and J by 2 bases, with 16 bases left in between. Germline assignment: CDR1 SEHNR and CDR2 FQNEAQ (reference sequence). This CDR3 contains 16 residues. The DNA of the CDR3 is TGTGCCAGCAGCTTATTCCCCCAGGGGAGTACCTACGAGCAGTACTTC. Translation gives CASSLFPQGSTYEQYF.

Worth noting for this clonotype: The junction differs from germline at one of its ends, possibly a read error. The chain couples TRBV11-2 to TRBJ2-1, with TRBD2 identical over 12 bases. This CDR3 spans 15 amino acids. Germline CDR1 SGHAT, CDR2 FQNNGV. CDR3 nucleotides: TGTGTCAGTAGCTTAGAAGCTAGCGGGAGGGCTGAGCAGCTCTTC. Amino acids: CVSSLEASGRAEQLF.

Concerning this clonotype: A read error may account for a junction end that differs from germline. CDR3 residues: CAISEANPSTDTRYF. The CDR3 nucleotides read TGTGCCATCAGTGAGGCTAACCCTAGCACAGATACGCGGTATTTT. The chain combines TRBV10-3 with TRBJ2-3, with a weak D call TRBD2 (5 bases). This CDR3 contains 15 residues. CDR1 is ENHRY and CDR2 is SYGVKD in the germline V gene.

Remarks on this clonotype: Since the CDR3 does not end with the conserved phenylalanine or tryptophan, this likely comes from a read error. This chain uses TRBV11-2 with TRBJ2-3; D call uncertain. There are 13 residues in the CDR3. Germline CDR1 reads SGHAT; CDR2 reads FQNNGV. The CDR3: CASSLNRADTQYS. The CDR3 nucleotides are TGTGCCAGCAGCTTAAATCGGGCAGATACTCAGTATTCT.

This clonotype was observed at least ten times. This CDR3 reads CASSRKENTNTDTQYF. The CDR3 DNA follows: TGTGCCAGCAGCAGGAAAGAAAACACGAACACAGATACGCAGTATTTT. The rearrangement links TRBV5-4 to TRBJ2-3; D call uncertain. The CDR3 is made up of 16 amino acids. With 4 bases removed from V and 2 bases from J, the gap between germline ends came to 17 bases. The germline V gene encodes CDR1 SGHNT and CDR2 YYREEE (reference sequence).

This clonotype was found many times. The chain uses TRBV27 and TRBJ1-3; D is perhaps TRBD1 (5 bases). Germline V gene data show CDR1 as MNHEY and CDR2 as SMNVEV (reference sequence). This CDR3 is 15 amino acids long. V lost 3 bases and J 2 bases, leaving 11 bases between the germline ends. The CDR3 sequence is CASSFGLGAGNTIYF. The CDR3 nucleotides read TGTGCCAGCAGTTTCGGATTGGGGGCTGGAAACACCATATATTTT.

A remark on this clonotype: Compared with germline, one end of the junction differs, possibly owing to a read error. The rearrangement uses TRBV20-1 and TRBJ1-2; possible D gene TRBD1, 6 bases. CDR1 DFQATT and CDR2 SNEGSKA come from the germline V gene (reference sequence). The CDR3 loop spans 20 amino acids. The CDR3 DNA reads as TGCAGTACTAGAGATAGGAGTGAACGGGACCGGAGTCCAGGGGACTATGGCTACACCTTC. Translating it yields CSTRDRSERDRSPGDYGYTF.

This rearrangement joins TRBV29-1 to TRBJ1-5; the D is unclear. The germline CDR1 and CDR2 sequences are SQVTM and ANQGSEA. Trimming took 2 bases from V and 6 from J, leaving 11 bases between them. The CDR3 extends over 13 amino acids. The CDR3 here is CSVERIQGQPQHF. The CDR3 DNA sequence: TGCAGCGTTGAAAGGATACAAGGTCAGCCCCAGCATTTT.

To note about this clonotype: One end of the junction does not line up with germline, which may come from a read error. The chain joins TRBV11-2 to TRBJ2-1; 12 bases line up with TRBD2. The CDR3 spans 17 residues. Germline V gene lookup returns CDR1 SGHAT and CDR2 FQNNGV. The CDR3 reads CASSLRVTSGRTGELFF. The CDR3 nucleotides are TGTGCCAGCAGCTTACGGGTTACTAGCGGGAGGACCGGCGAGCTGTTCTTC.

In regard to this clonotype: Since the CDR3 does not end with the conserved phenylalanine or tryptophan, this likely comes from a read error. The chain couples TRBV5-5 to TRBJ1-5; D call uncertain. With 4 bases removed from V and 12 bases from J, the gap between germline ends came to 23 bases. The length of the CDR3 is 15 residues. Germline V lookup: CDR1 SGHKS, CDR2 YYEKEE (reference sequence). Written as DNA, the CDR3 is TGTGCCAGCAGCGTTAACCCGGACTGGAATCGGCTCCAGCATCTT. This translates into CASSVNPDWNRLQHL.

Comments on this clonotype: At one boundary the junction diverges from the germline segment, which might be a read error. J is TRBJ1-2 and V is TRBV11-2; 9 bases map to TRBD1. Germline V CDR1 and CDR2: SGHAT, FQNNGV. This CDR3 is 15 amino acids long. CDR3 sequence (DNA): TGTGCCAGCAGCCCGGGACAGGGCAGAAACTATGACTTCATCTTC. This gives the protein CASSPGQGRNYDFIF.

In the case of this clonotype: The germline gene is not matched at one end of the junction; a read error may be the cause. The chain employs TRBV6-5 and TRBJ2-7; tentative D call: TRBD1 (5 bases). Germline assignment: CDR1 MNHEY and CDR2 SVGAGI. The CDR3 totals 15 residues. In DNA, the CDR3 is TGTACCAGCAGTTACTCAAGGGGTGGGACCTACGAGCAGTACTTC. This sequence encodes CTSSYSRGGTYEQYF.

V is TRBV5-6 and J is TRBJ2-7, with D tentatively TRBD2 (6 bases). V shed 6 bases and J shed 3 bases, with 10 bases lying between them. This CDR3 spans 12 amino acids. From germline, CDR1 is SGHDT and CDR2 YYEEEE. CDR3 loop: CASIGGIYEQYF. The CDR3 DNA reads TGTGCCAGCATCGGCGGGATCTACGAGCAGTACTTC.

On this clonotype: The germline gene is not matched at one end of the junction; a read error may be the cause. The rearrangement links TRBV11-2 to TRBJ1-3, with D uncertain. Germline CDR1 is SGHAT and CDR2 is FQNNGV. The CDR3 consists of 15 residues. The CDR3 reads CGNSAGTNSGNTIYF. In nucleotides, the CDR3 is TGTGGCAACAGCGCAGGCACGAACTCTGGGAACACCATATATTTT. Full variable domain (rest looked up from reference TRBV11-2 and TRBJ1-3): EAGVAQSPRYKIIEKRQSVAFWCNPISGHATLYWYQQILGQGPKLLIQFQNNGVVDDSQLPKDRFSAERLKGVDSTLKIQPAKLEDSAVYLCGNSAGTNSGNTIYFGEGSWLTVV.

About this clonotype itself: One junction end does not reproduce the germline sequence, and a read error may be involved. The chain recombines TRBV28 with TRBJ2-2; D ambiguous. CDR1 and CDR2 (germline): MDHEN, SYDVKM. The CDR3 sequence is 13 residues long. CDR3 sequence reads: CGTGTPNTVELVF. CDR3 bases: TGTGGCACCGGTACACCGAACACCGTGGAGCTGGTTTTT. The full variable domain, completed using reference TRBV28 and TRBJ2-2, is DVKVTQSSRYLVKRTGEKVFLECVQDMDHENMFWYRQDPGLGLRLIYFSYDVKMKEKGDIPEGYSVSREKKERFSLILESASTNQTSMYLCGTGTPNTVELVFGEGSRLTVL.

This clonotype showed up many times. The chain links TRBV5-1 to TRBJ1-3; D is undetermined. V lost 4 bases and J 3 bases, leaving 8 bases between the germline ends. Germline V gives CDR1 SGHRS, CDR2 YFSETQ. This CDR3 has 13 amino acids. This CDR3 reads CASSAGYGNTIYF. In DNA, the CDR3 is TGCGCCAGCAGCGCGGGGTATGGAAACACCATATATTTT.

As to this clonotype: A read error may produce the germline difference seen at one junction end. This chain links TRBV29-1 with TRBJ2-1, with D unclear. The CDR3 has 12 amino acids. Per germline, CDR1 SQVTM and CDR2 ANQGSEA. CDR3 DNA: TGCAGCGCTATAGGTACATGGAATGATCAGTTCTTC. Its protein is CSAIGTWNDQFF.